The next 6 T cell receptor beta chains were all read from a single sample in a study of radiation and T cells in renal cell carcinoma. Profiled with immunoSEQ multiplex PCR; TCRdb holds only in-frame clones, not every one. The repertoire holds 45,000 to 55,000 clones, with 75% to 85% as singletons. Time point reported: blood 2 weeks post-SBRT. Treatment noted: 15 Gy SBRT to primary tumor, nephrectomy 4 weeks later. Sequenced material: blood, taken from a patient whose treatment included radiotherapy and nephrectomy. The receptors shown here come from a woman aged 70-85 years with renal cell carcinoma.

V and J are TRBV5-4 and TRBJ1-5; D remains unclear. Germline lookup yields CDR1 SGHNT and CDR2 YYREEE (reference sequence). The CDR3 has 14 amino acids. V was cut by 0 bases and J by 1 base, with 5 bases left in between. CDR3 in amino acids: CASSLAGSNQPQHF. The CDR3 DNA is TGTGCCAGCAGCTTGGCCGGCAGCAATCAGCCCCAGCATTTT.

V gene TRBV7-2 combines with J gene TRBJ2-5; D may be TRBD1 (6 bases). The CDR3 is made up of 15 amino acids. Germline-derived CDR1 and CDR2 are SGHTA and FQGNSA. Trimming shortened V by 5 bases and J by 0 bases, and 13 bases separated the two germline ends. CDR3 protein: CASSEKTGYQETQYF. The CDR3 region has the DNA TGTGCCAGCAGCGAAAAGACAGGTTACCAAGAGACCCAGTACTTC.

The chain joins TRBV19 to TRBJ1-3; 7 bases are shared with TRBD1. This CDR3 has 16 residues. V lost 5 bases to trimming and J lost 0 bases; unmatched junction nucleotides: 7. Germline CDR1 reads LNHDA; CDR2 reads SQIVND (reference sequence). CDR3 region: CASSGQALLSGNTIYF. For the CDR3, the DNA is TGTGCCAGTAGTGGACAGGCGCTCCTCTCTGGAAACACCATATATTTT.

The chain couples TRBV5-1 to TRBJ2-2, with D possibly being TRBD1 (5 bases). The CDR3 length is 16 residues. V lost 4 bases to trimming and J lost 3 bases, with 16 bases between them. Germline CDR1 is SGHRS and CDR2 is YFSETQ. The CDR3 coding sequence is TGCGCCAGCAGCCCTAATACCCCACAGGACACCGGGGAGCTGTTTTTT. Encoded protein: CASSPNTPQDTGELFF.

This chain uses TRBV6-6 with TRBJ1-6, with 7 bases aligning to TRBD1. Germline CDR1 and CDR2: MNHNY and SVGAGI (reference sequence). This CDR3 region has 15 residues. With V trimmed by 4 bases and J by 7 bases, 7 bases remained unmatched. The CDR3 sequence: CASSSSGTENSPLHF. CDR3 in DNA: TGTGCCAGCAGTTCTTCCGGGACAGAAAATTCACCCCTCCACTTT.

The CDR3 DNA reads as TGTGCCAGCGCCACAGGGGGCGCCCCCACTGAAGCTTTCTTT. Translation: CASATGGAPTEAFF. The rearrangement links TRBV7-8 to TRBJ1-1, with TRBD1 identical over 9 bases. V gave up 8 bases and J gave up 4 bases; unmatched junction bases: 8. This CDR3 has 14 amino acids. Germline CDR1 and CDR2: SGHVS and FQNEAQ.